These 17 T cell receptor beta chains came from one sample sequenced in a study of T cells in Graves' hyperthyroidism and ophthalmopathy. Amplification of TCR beta CDR3 regions used RNA as the template. The primer set for the first-round RT-PCR of the TCR CDR3 was HTBI. In TCRdb, the multiplex PCR reads were re-called with MiXCR into one record per CDR3 protein. The sample lists 500,000 to 600,000 distinct CDR3 sequences, approximately 44% seen once, with around a fifth in the top ten. Sequenced input: peripheral blood or thyroid tissue (not recorded which). These receptors all stem from an adult woman with Graves' disease, either hyperthyroidism or ophthalmopathy (not recorded which).

This clonotype was seen ten or more times. This chain uses TRBV6-5 with TRBJ1-2, with 7 bases identical to TRBD1. The CDR3 has 15 residues. Looked up from germline, CDR1 is MNHEY and CDR2 is SVGAGI. With 6 bases clipped from V and 4 bases from J, the junction kept 11 bases outside the gene matches. CDR3 in DNA: TGTGCCAGCAGGATTTCCCGGGACAGTCCCTATGGCTACACCTTC. Translating it yields CASRISRDSPYGYTF.

This chain uses TRBV15 with TRBJ1-1; D possibly corresponds to TRBD1 (5 bases). This CDR3 contains 15 residues. Per the germline V gene, CDR1 is LNHNV and CDR2 is YYDKDF (reference sequence). V lost 0 bases to trimming and J lost 8 bases, with 16 bases between them. The CDR3 loop is CATSRDGGPGTEAFF. The CDR3, as DNA: TGTGCCACCAGCAGAGATGGCGGACCCGGGACCGAAGCTTTCTTT.

This clonotype was seen repeatedly, ten times or more. V is TRBV11-2 and J is TRBJ1-5; D remains unclear. The CDR3 is 13 amino acids. CDR1 and CDR2 from the germline V gene are SGHAT and FQNNGV. The germline V and J ends were trimmed by 0 bases and 7 bases, with 7 bases remaining between them. The CDR3 DNA reads as TGTGCCAGCAGCTTAGAACGGGAACAGCCCCAGCATTTT. Amino acids: CASSLEREQPQHF. The full variable domain, rest sourced from reference TRBV11-2 and TRBJ1-5, is EAGVAQSPRYKIIEKRQSVAFWCNPISGHATLYWYQQILGQGPKLLIQFQNNGVVDDSQLPKDRFSAERLKGVDSTLKIQPAKLEDSAVYLCASSLEREQPQHFGDGTRLSIL.

There are a few counts of this clonotype. The chain employs TRBV27 and TRBJ1-2; D remains unclear. V dropped 6 bases and J dropped 6 bases, with 14 bases sitting between them. CDR1 MNHEY and CDR2 SMNVEV come from the germline V gene (reference sequence). The CDR3 covers 13 residues. The CDR3 loop reads CASRGSYSDGYTF. The CDR3 nucleotides read TGTGCCAGCAGAGGGTCGTATTCCGATGGCTACACCTTC.

This clonotype was observed many times. The V call is TRBV5-1, the J call TRBJ2-6; no firm D call. The CDR3 loop spans 15 amino acids. CDR1 is SGHRS, CDR2 YFSETQ, per germline. V was cut by 2 bases and J by 4 bases, with 10 bases left in between. The CDR3 sequence is CASSFGSAGANVLTF. In DNA form, the CDR3 reads TGCGCCAGCAGCTTTGGTTCGGCCGGGGCCAACGTCCTGACTTTC.

This clonotype was found a few times. V gene TRBV6-6 combines with J gene TRBJ1-4; D gene ambiguous. Germline CDR1 is MNHNY and CDR2 is SVGAGI (reference sequence). The CDR3 spans 14 residues. Deletions cut 7 bases from V and 3 bases from J, with 12 bases between. In nucleotides, the CDR3 is TGTGCCAGCACTTATGTTCGGCCTAATGAAAAACTGTTTTTT. Translated, it gives CASTYVRPNEKLFF.

The chain carries TRBV19 and TRBJ2-2; 7 bases fit TRBD2. The CDR3 totals 16 residues. The V gene end was trimmed by 8 bases and the J gene end by 1 base; junction bases not matched to a gene: 10. In germline, CDR1 is LNHDA, CDR2 SQIVND (reference sequence). CDR3 in amino acids: CASSRAAGENTGELFF. DNA for the CDR3: TGTGCCAGTTCGAGGGCGGCGGGAGAGAACACCGGGGAGCTGTTTTTT.

In this sample, this clonotype turned up many times. The rearrangement uses TRBV19 and TRBJ2-7; TRBD1 aligns across 9 bases. CDR1 and CDR2 from the germline V gene are LNHDA and SQIVND (reference sequence). CDR3 size: 16 residues. Germline trimming cut 6 bases from V and 1 base from J; bases unmatched to any gene: 10. The CDR3 region has the DNA TGTGCCAGTAGAGAGAAATCCGGGACAGGGTCCTACGAGCAGTACTTC. As protein: CASREKSGTGSYEQYF.

This clonotype was found once. A single base separates this from a much larger clone, so it may be a read error. The gene calls are TRBV6-5 and TRBJ1-5; 7 bases match TRBD1. Trimming removed 8 bases from V and 4 bases from J; junction bases left unmatched: 2. Germline CDR1 and CDR2: MNHEY and SVGAGI. The CDR3 is 12 residues long. The CDR3 protein is CASGTENQPQHF. DNA for the CDR3: TGTGCCAGCGGGACAGAGAATCAGCCCCAGCATTTT.

CDR3 residues: CASSPSWAGGPLEQYF. DNA for the CDR3: TGCGCCAGCAGCCCCTCGTGGGCGGGAGGCCCCTTGGAGCAGTACTTC. The rearrangement joins TRBV4-1 to TRBJ2-7, with 8 bases lining up with TRBD2. V lost 4 bases and J lost 7; bases outside the gene matches: 15. This CDR3 contains 16 residues. Germline CDR1 reads MGHRA; CDR2 reads YSYEKL.

The chain uses TRBV28 and TRBJ2-5; D possibly matches TRBD1 or TRBD2 (5 bases each). The CDR3 covers 16 residues. CDR1 is MDHEN and CDR2 is SYDVKM in the germline V gene. V lost 1 base and J 4 bases, leaving 16 bases between the germline ends. CDR3 bases: TGTGCCAGCAGTTTATCCTCGCGCTGGGGGTCAGAGACCCAGTACTTC. It codes for CASSLSSRWGSETQYF.

Turning to this clonotype: This CDR3 is missing its conserved last phenylalanine or tryptophan, likely due to a read error. The DNA is left out, because the CDR3 cannot be placed on it with certainty; the CDR3 is given as TCRdb lists it. The chain couples TRBV15 to TRBJ2-6; the table calls TRBD2, which could not be checked here. Germline V gene sequence: CDR1 LNHNV, CDR2 YYDKDF (reference sequence). The length of the CDR3 is 14 amino acids, counting both ends. CDR3 residues: CATSRLRASGNPKA.

The chain has TRBV5-1 and TRBJ1-5; D remains ambiguous. The CDR3 has 13 amino acids. Trimming stripped 7 bases from V and 1 base from J, with 9 bases between. Per the germline V gene, CDR1 is SGHRS and CDR2 is YFSETQ. The CDR3 sequence is CASGRESNQPQHF. CDR3 nucleotide sequence: TGCGCCAGCGGCCGGGAGAGCAATCAGCCCCAGCATTTT.

J is TRBJ2-7 and V is TRBV7-2, with a possible D match to TRBD1 (6 bases). Germline V gene data show CDR1 as SGHTA and CDR2 as FQGNSA. This CDR3 comprises 14 residues. With 5 bases removed from V and 2 bases from J, the gap between germline ends came to 13 bases. CDR3 nucleotides: TGTGCCAGCAGCCGTACGACAGGCCCCTACGAGCAGTACTTC. Translating gives CASSRTTGPYEQYF.

J is TRBJ2-2 and V is TRBV2; 13 nucleotides line up with TRBD2. V gave up 4 bases and J gave up 3 bases; unmatched junction bases: 2. Germline V lookup: CDR1 SNHLY, CDR2 FYNNEI. The CDR3 spans 16 residues. The CDR3 region is CASSGTSGRYTGELFF. DNA for the CDR3: TGTGCCAGCAGTGGGACTAGCGGGAGATACACCGGGGAGCTGTTTTTT.

In this sample, this clonotype turned up a few times. The chain carries TRBV7-3 and TRBJ1-5, with D maybe TRBD1 (6 bases). V gave up 5 bases and J gave up 5 bases, with 10 bases separating them. Looked up from germline, CDR1 is SGHTA and CDR2 is FQGTGA. The CDR3 is 13 amino acids. This chain's CDR3 is CASSLDSDQPQHF. CDR3 coding DNA: TGTGCCAGCAGCCTGGACAGTGATCAGCCCCAGCATTTT.

In the case of this clonotype: A much larger clone lies one base from this, so it may be a read error. The chain employs TRBV9 and TRBJ2-7; perhaps D is TRBD1 or TRBD2 (5 bases each). V was cut by 3 bases and J by 1 base, with 20 bases left in between. Germline V gene data show CDR1 as SGDLS and CDR2 as YYNGEE. This CDR3 region has 17 residues. This CDR3 reads CASSAPRGRGVSYEQYF. As DNA, the CDR3 is TGTGCCAGCAGCGCACCCCGGGGCAGAGGGGTTTCCTACGAGCAGTACTTC. The full variable domain, with the rest looked up from reference TRBV9 and TRBJ2-7, is DSGVTQTPKHLITATGQRVTLRCSPRSGDLSVYWYQQSLDQGLQFLIQYYNGEERAKGNILERFSAQQFPDLHSELNLSSLELGDSALYFCASSAPRGRGVSYEQYFGPGTRLTVT.